This T cell receptor beta chain comes out of a study of cytomegalovirus exposure and HLA in healthy donors. In the study overall: There were 350 to 400 genotyped donors. Of these, roughly 80% fell in the genetic ancestry cluster associated with self-reported Caucasian donors.

The CDR3 sequence is 16 residues long. Looked up from germline, CDR1 is SGHRS and CDR2 is YFSETQ. Trimming left V 4 bases short and J 1 base short, with 17 bases between. Nominally healthy donors were sampled, though unrecorded immune exposures were likely. This clone appeared a few times. The PCR used 60 Vbeta and 13 Jbeta primers. In the authors' workflow: Later work found tens of millions of unique TCR beta chains, with 9.5 million to 14 million shared. Assay: immunoSEQ multiplex PCR; the TCRdb copy retains only in-frame clones and omits some. V, J and clone size reflect that table, while D and trimming were determined from the DNA. Of more than 110,000 clones listed, 80% are singletons.

Sequencing was done on a sample of PBMCs. This sequence joins TRBV5-1 and TRBJ1-2; D possibly corresponds to TRBD1 (6 bases). This TCR was recovered from a male donor in good health and CMV-seronegative. The CDR3 DNA reads as TGCGCCAGCAGCCGAGGACAGCAAAATTTTAACTATGGCTACACCTTC. Protein product: CASSRGQQNFNYGYTF. The complete variable domain, with remaining parts taken from reference TRBV5-1 and TRBJ1-2, reads KAGVTQTPRYLIKTRGQQVTLSCSPISGHRSVSWYQQTPGQGLQFLFEYFSETQRNKGNFPGRFSGRQFSNSRSEMNVSTLELGDSALYLCASSRGQQNFNYGYTFGSGTRLTVV.